A selection of T cell receptor beta chains follows, all from one sample in a study of cytomegalovirus exposure and HLA in healthy donors. TCRdb keeps only in-frame clones here, not all; method: immunoSEQ multiplex PCR. The data show 150,000 to 250,000 clones, 60% to 85% seen once. The sequenced material came from PBMCs. All receptors come from a girl between 10 and 17 years old in good health and CMV-seropositive. Each CDR3 is given with its conserved first and last residue. D genes are given only for firm matches. For some rows the clone size is stated as once, few or many, or as a class when expanded; others skip it.

J gene	clone size	D gene	V gene	CDR3 DNA	CDR3 protein
TRBJ1-1	-	-	TRBV4-1	TGCGCCAGCAGCCAAGGACCCGGGACTGAAGCTTTCTTT	CASSQGPGTEAFF
TRBJ1-6	-	-	TRBV2	TGTGCCAGCAGTGGGGGGGGACGGTATTCACCCCTCCACTTT	CASSGGGRYSPLHF
TRBJ1-2	-	TRBD1	TRBV30	TGTGCCTGGAACCCGGGACAGGGGGCTTATGGCTACACCTTC	CAWNPGQGAYGYTF
TRBJ2-2	once	-	TRBV5-1	TGCGCCAGCAGCCTAGGACAAAGCACCGGGGAGCTGTTTTTT	CASSLGQSTGELFF
TRBJ1-1	-	-	TRBV4-1	TGCGCCAGCAGCCAGGAACCCGTGGTCACAGTGAACACTGAAGCTTTCTTT	CASSQEPVVTVNTEAFF
TRBJ2-7	-	-	TRBV11-3	TGTGCCAGCAGAAGAGATTCCTACGAGCAGTACTTC	CASRRDSYEQYF
TRBJ2-7	few	TRBD2	TRBV6-5	TGTGCCAGCAGTTACTCCGGAGCGGGGTCCTACGAGCAGTACTTC	CASSYSGAGSYEQYF
TRBJ1-4	-	-	TRBV11-2	TGTGCCAGCAGGATATACCGAGGAAGTCTTTATGAAAAACTGTTTTTT	CASRIYRGSLYEKLFF
TRBJ2-7	-	-	TRBV5-1	TGCGCCAGCAGCTTGGTTGCAGGGAACAACGAGCAGTACTTC	CASSLVAGNNEQYF
TRBJ1-1	-	TRBD1	TRBV19	TGTGCCAGTATCGACAGGGCTCTTGGGAACACTGAAGCTTTCTTT	CASIDRALGNTEAFF
TRBJ2-7	once	-	TRBV19	TGTGCCAGTAGTATGTCGGGGTTCTCCTACGAGCAGTACTTC	CASSMSGFSYEQYF
TRBJ1-2	-	TRBD1	TRBV6-6	TGTGCCAGCAGTCGGACAGGCACGAGGGGCTACACCTTC	CASSRTGTRGYTF
TRBJ1-1	-	-	TRBV2	TGTGCCAGCGAAAGAACCGGACAATATAGGGGTGAAGCTTTCTTT	CASERTGQYRGEAFF
TRBJ2-1	-	-	TRBV6-5	TGTGCCAGCAGAAAACAGGAATACAATGAGCAGTTCTTC	CASRKQEYNEQFF
TRBJ2-5	-	TRBD2	TRBV5-1	TGCGCCAGCAGCCAGGGACTAGCGGGGGGAGAGACCCAGTACTTC	CASSQGLAGGETQYF
TRBJ2-5	once	-	TRBV9	TGTGCCAGCAGCCCCCGAGGGGGGGGCCCTCAAGAGACCCAGTACTTC	CASSPRGGGPQETQYF
TRBJ1-2	-	TRBD1	TRBV11-1	TGTGCCAGCAGCTTAACAGGGGAGATTAAGGATGGCTACACCTTC	CASSLTGEIKDGYTF
TRBJ1-5	-	-	TRBV27	TGTGCCAGCAGTTTTCGGGGACTTAATCAGCCCCAGCATTTT	CASSFRGLNQPQHF
TRBJ2-1	-	TRBD1	TRBV11-3	TGTGCCAGCAGCTCCTACAGGGGTAATGAGCAGTTCTTC	CASSSYRGNEQFF
TRBJ1-1	-	-	TRBV15	TGTGCCACCAGCAGGGCCCGGGGAGCGATGAACACTGAAGCTTTCTTT	CATSRARGAMNTEAFF
TRBJ2-7	-	-	TRBV7-6	TGTGCCAGCAGCTTAATTGGGGGGAAGGACGAGCAGTACTTC	CASSLIGGKDEQYF
TRBJ1-3	-	-	TRBV6-1	TGTGCCAGCAGTGAATCCGCGGCCACGGGAAACACCATATATTTT	CASSESAATGNTIYF
TRBJ2-3	few	TRBD2	TRBV23-1	TGCGCCAGCAGCCCAGGGACTAGCGGGGGGGAGGAGGGAACAGATACGCAGTATTTT	CASSPGTSGGEEGTDTQYF
TRBJ1-1	-	-	TRBV4-3	TGCGCCAGCAGCCAAGAGGGATGGGCAGGGGACGCTTTCTTT	CASSQEGWAGDAFF
TRBJ2-3	-	-	TRBV21-1	TGTGCCAGCAGCACCCGCCCAGCAGGGGGTACGCAGTATTTT	CASSTRPAGGTQYF
TRBJ2-2	-	-	TRBV6-5	TGTGCCAGCAGTACGGGGGGCGCCGGGGAGCTGTTTTTT	CASSTGGAGELFF
TRBJ1-6	-	TRBD1	TRBV7-9	TGTGCCAGCAGCATTACAGGGGATTCACCCCTCCACTTT	CASSITGDSPLHF
TRBJ1-1	-	TRBD1	TRBV5-4	TGTGCCAGCAGCCCGATAGACAGGGGGCCTACTGAAGCTTTCTTT	CASSPIDRGPTEAFF